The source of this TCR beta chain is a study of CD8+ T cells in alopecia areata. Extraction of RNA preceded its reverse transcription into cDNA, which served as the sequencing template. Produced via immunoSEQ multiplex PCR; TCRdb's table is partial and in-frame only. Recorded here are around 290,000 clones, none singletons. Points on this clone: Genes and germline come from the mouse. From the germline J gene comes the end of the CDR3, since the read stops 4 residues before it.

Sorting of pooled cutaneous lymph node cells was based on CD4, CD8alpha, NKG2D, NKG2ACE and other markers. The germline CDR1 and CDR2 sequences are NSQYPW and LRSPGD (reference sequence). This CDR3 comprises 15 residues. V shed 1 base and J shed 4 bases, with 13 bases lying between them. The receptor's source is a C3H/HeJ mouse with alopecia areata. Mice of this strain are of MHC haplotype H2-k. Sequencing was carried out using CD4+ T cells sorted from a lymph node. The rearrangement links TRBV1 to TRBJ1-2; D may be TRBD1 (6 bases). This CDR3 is CTCSAAWGAVSDYTF. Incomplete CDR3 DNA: TGCACCTGCAGTGCAGCATGGGGGGCTGTCTCC. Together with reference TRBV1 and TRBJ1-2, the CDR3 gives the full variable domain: VTLLEQNPRWRLVPRGQAVNLRCILKNSQYPWMSWYQQDLQKQLQWLFTLRSPGDKEVKSLPGADYLATRVTDTELRLQVANMSQGRTLYCTCSAAWGAVSDYTFGSGTRLLVI.